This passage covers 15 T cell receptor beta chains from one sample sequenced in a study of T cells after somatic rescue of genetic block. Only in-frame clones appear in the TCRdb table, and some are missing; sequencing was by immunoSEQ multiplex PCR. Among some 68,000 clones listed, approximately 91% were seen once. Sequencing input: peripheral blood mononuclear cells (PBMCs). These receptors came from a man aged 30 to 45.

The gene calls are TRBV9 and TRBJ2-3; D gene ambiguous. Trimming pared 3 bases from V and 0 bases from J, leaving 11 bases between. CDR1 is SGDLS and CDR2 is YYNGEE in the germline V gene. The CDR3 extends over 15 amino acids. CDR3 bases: TGTGCCAGCAGCGGGCGCTTTCTAAGCACAGATACGCAGTATTTT. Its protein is CASSGRFLSTDTQYF. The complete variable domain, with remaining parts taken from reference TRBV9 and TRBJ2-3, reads DSGVTQTPKHLITATGQRVTLRCSPRSGDLSVYWYQQSLDQGLQFLIQYYNGEERAKGNILERFSAQQFPDLHSELNLSSLELGDSALYFCASSGRFLSTDTQYFGPGTRLTVL.

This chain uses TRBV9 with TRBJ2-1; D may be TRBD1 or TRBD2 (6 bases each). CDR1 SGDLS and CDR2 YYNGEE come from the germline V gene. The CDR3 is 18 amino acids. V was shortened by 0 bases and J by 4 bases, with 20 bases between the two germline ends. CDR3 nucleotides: TGTGCCAGCAGCGTAGGGGTTAGCGGACAGAGGGTTTACAATGAGCAGTTCTTC. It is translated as CASSVGVSGQRVYNEQFF.

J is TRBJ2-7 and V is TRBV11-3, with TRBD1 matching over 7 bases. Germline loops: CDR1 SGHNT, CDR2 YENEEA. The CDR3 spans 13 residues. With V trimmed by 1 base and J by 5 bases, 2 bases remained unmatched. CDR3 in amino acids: CASSLGQGHEQYF. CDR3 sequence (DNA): TGTGCCAGCAGCTTAGGACAGGGCCACGAGCAGTACTTC.

The CDR3 nucleotides are TGTGCCACCAGCCCTAACCGCGAAAAACTGTTTTTT. This sequence encodes CATSPNREKLFF. The rearrangement links TRBV15 to TRBJ1-4; D is unresolved. The CDR3 has 12 residues. Germline CDR1 reads LNHNV; CDR2 reads YYDKDF (reference sequence). Trimming cost V 5 bases and J 8 bases, with 9 bases left between them.

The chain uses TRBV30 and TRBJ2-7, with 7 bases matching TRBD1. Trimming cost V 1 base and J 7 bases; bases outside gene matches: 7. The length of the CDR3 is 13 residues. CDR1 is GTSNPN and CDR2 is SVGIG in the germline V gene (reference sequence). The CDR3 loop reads CAWSEGAPGEQYF. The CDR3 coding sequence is TGTGCCTGGAGTGAGGGGGCCCCGGGGGAGCAGTACTTC.

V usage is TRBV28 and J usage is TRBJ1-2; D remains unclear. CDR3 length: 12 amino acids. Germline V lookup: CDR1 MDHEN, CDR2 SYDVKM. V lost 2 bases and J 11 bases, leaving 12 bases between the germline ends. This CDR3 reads CASSLKARRYTF. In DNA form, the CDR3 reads TGTGCCAGCAGTTTAAAGGCCAGAAGATACACCTTC.

The CDR3 nucleotides read TGTGCCACCAGCAAACTCCTTGGCGGGGGGGACTCACCCCTCCACTTT. It translates to CATSKLLGGGDSPLHF. The chain carries TRBV15 and TRBJ1-6; D may be TRBD1 (5 bases). The germline V gene encodes CDR1 LNHNV and CDR2 YYDKDF (reference sequence). Deletions cut 4 bases from V and 10 bases from J, with 20 bases between. The CDR3 consists of 16 residues.

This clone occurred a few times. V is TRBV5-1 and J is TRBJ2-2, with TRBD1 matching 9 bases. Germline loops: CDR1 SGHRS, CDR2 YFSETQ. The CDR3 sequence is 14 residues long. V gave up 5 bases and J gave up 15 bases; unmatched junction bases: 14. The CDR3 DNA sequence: TGCGCCAGCAGTTCCGGGACAGGGACCGTTGAGGTGTTTTTT. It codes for CASSSGTGTVEVFF.

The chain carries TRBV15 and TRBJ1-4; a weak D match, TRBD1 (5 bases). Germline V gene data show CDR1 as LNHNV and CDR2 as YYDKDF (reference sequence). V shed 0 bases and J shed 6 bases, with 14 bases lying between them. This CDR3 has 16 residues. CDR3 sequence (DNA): TGTGCCACCAGCAGAGATGCAGGGAGAAAGTATGAAAAACTGTTTTTT. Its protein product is CATSRDAGRKYEKLFF.

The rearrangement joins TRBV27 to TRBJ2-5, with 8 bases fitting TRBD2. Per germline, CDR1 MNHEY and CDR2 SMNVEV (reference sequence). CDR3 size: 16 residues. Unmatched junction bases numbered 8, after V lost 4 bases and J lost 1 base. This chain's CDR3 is CASSSSRTSRQETQYF. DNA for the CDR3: TGTGCCAGCAGTTCATCCCGGACTAGCCGCCAAGAGACCCAGTACTTC.

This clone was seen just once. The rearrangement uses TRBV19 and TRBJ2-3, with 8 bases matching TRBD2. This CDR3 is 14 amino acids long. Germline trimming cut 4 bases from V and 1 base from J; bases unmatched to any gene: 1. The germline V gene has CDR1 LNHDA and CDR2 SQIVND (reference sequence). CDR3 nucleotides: TGTGCCAGTAGTAAGACTAGCGGCACAGATACGCAGTATTTT. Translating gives CASSKTSGTDTQYF. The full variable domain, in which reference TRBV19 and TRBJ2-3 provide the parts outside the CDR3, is DGGITQSPKYLFRKEGQNVTLSCEQNLNHDAMYWYRQDPGQGLRLIYYSQIVNDFQKGDIAEGYSVSREKKESFPLTVTSAQKNPTAFYLCASSKTSGTDTQYFGPGTRLTVL.

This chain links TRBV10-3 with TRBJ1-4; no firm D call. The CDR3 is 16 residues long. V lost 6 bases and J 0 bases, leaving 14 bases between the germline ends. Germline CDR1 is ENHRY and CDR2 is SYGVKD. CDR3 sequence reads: CAIRGETSATNEKLFF. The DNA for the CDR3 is TGTGCCATCAGGGGAGAGACATCTGCAACTAATGAAAAACTGTTTTTT.

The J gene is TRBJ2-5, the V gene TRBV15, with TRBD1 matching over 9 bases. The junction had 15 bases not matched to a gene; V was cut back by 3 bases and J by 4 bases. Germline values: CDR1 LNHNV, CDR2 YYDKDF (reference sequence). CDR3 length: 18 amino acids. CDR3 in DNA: TGTGCCACCAGCAGGGCCTTAAACAGGGGGCGGGCGGGAGAGACCCAGTACTTC. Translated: CATSRALNRGRAGETQYF.

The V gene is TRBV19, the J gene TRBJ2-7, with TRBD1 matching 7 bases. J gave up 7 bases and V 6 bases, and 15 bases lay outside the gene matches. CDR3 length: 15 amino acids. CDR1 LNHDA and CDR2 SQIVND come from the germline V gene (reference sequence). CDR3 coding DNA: TGTGCCAGTAGGGACTCCCCCGGGGACAGTGCTGAGCAGTACTTC. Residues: CASRDSPGDSAEQYF.

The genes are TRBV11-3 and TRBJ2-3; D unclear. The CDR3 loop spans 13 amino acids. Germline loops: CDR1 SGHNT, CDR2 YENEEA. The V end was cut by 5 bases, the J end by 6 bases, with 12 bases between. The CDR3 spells CASSRVFADTQYF. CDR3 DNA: TGTGCCAGCAGCCGCGTTTTTGCCGATACGCAGTATTTT.